Below, one TCR beta chain is given with its context. Its antigen is not known. The CDR3 totals 16 residues. From germline, CDR1 is LNHDA and CDR2 SQIVND (reference sequence). With 6 bases removed from V and 6 bases from J, the gap between germline ends came to 22 bases. The sample originates from a study of T cells in Graves' hyperthyroidism and ophthalmopathy. Hyperthyroidism in the patients, aged 18 to 65, was newly diagnosed and under 2 months in duration. Uncontrolled infection, other autoimmune disease, pregnancy and lactation each barred patients from inclusion. Overall study findings and caveats: From stable hyperthyroidism, ophthalmopathy was separated by a 13 V-J model.

RNA transcripts yielded amplified TCR beta CDR3 regions. The HTBI primer set drove a first-round RT-PCR of the TCR CDR3. Using its own MiXCR run on the multiplex PCR reads, TCRdb lists one record per CDR3 protein. The sample holds 450,000 to 600,000 distinct CDR3 sequences, roughly 15% seen once. The sample consisted of blood. The clonotype comes from a woman in her forties with Graves' hyperthyroidism. V and J are TRBV19 and TRBJ2-3; TRBD2 might be the D (5 bases). This CDR3 reads CASRGPPGSPRDTQYF. CDR3 nucleotide sequence: TGTGCCAGTAGAGGTCCCCCGGGGAGCCCAAGGGATACGCAGTATTTT.